These 12 T cell receptor beta chains share one sample of origin, sequenced in a study of blood T cell repertoires in COVID-19. TCRdb's copy holds only in-frame clones and misses some; the assay was immunoSEQ multiplex PCR. The sample shows 200,000 to 300,000 clones, around four fifths of them seen only once. The sequencing input was peripheral blood. These receptors came from a man aged 40-49 years with acute or convalescent COVID-19.

The J gene is TRBJ1-2, the V gene TRBV30; TRBD1 agrees at 10 bases. Germline-derived CDR1 and CDR2 are GTSNPN and SVGIG (reference sequence). Unmatched junction bases numbered 1, after V lost 3 bases and J lost 3 bases. The CDR3 covers 13 residues. CDR3 coding DNA: TGTGCCTGGAGGACAGGGGGCGACTATGGCTACACCTTC. It encodes CAWRTGGDYGYTF.

The chain has TRBV19 and TRBJ2-7; D remains unclear. Germline assignment: CDR1 LNHDA and CDR2 SQIVND (reference sequence). This CDR3 comprises 14 residues. V was trimmed by 3 bases and J by 3 bases, leaving 12 bases between them. CDR3 coding DNA: TGTGCCAGTAGTATGCAGGCGCTTGACTACGAGCAGTACTTC. Amino acid sequence: CASSMQALDYEQYF.

This clone was counted between two and nine times. Its ends do not fully match the called genes, so a read error is possible. V gene TRBV3-1 (or the pseudogene TRBV3-2) combines with J gene TRBJ1-1; 7 positions match TRBD1. Germline CDR1 is LGHDT and CDR2 is YNNKEL (reference sequence). The CDR3 runs to 12 residues. The CDR3 DNA follows: TGTGCCAGCAGCCAAGTGGAACAGGGGCCACGCTTT. This gives the protein CASSQVEQGPRF.

The V and J genes are TRBV19 and TRBJ2-7, with D possibly matching TRBD2 (6 bases). V lost 5 bases to trimming and J lost 6 bases, with 14 bases between them. CDR3 length: 13 amino acids. The germline V gene encodes CDR1 LNHDA and CDR2 SQIVND (reference sequence). The CDR3 DNA sequence: TGTGCCAGTAGTGCGGGGAGCCAAACCGAGCAGTACTTC. Translated: CASSAGSQTEQYF.

This clone occurred a few times. The rearrangement links TRBV7-8 to TRBJ2-1, with a possible D match to TRBD2 (6 bases). V shed 5 bases and J shed 9 bases, with 8 bases lying between them. Looked up from germline, CDR1 is SGHVS and CDR2 is FQNEAQ. CDR3 length equals 11 residues. CDR3 amino acids: CASSTTSEQFF. In DNA, the CDR3 is TGTGCCAGCAGCACGACTAGTGAGCAGTTCTTC.

The V gene is TRBV4-3, the J gene TRBJ2-1; D perhaps matches TRBD2 (6 bases). From germline, CDR1 is LGHNA and CDR2 YSLEER. V lost 0 bases to trimming and J lost 2 bases, with 8 bases between them. The CDR3 loop spans 15 amino acids. CDR3 in amino acids: CASSQEGGTYNEQFF. The CDR3 nucleotides read TGCGCCAGCAGCCAAGAAGGAGGGACCTACAATGAGCAGTTCTTC.

CDR3 DNA: TGTGCCAGCAGCGCTGGAGGGGGCCCAGATACGCAGTATTTT. This translates into CASSAGGGPDTQYF. The chain recombines TRBV9 with TRBJ2-3; maybe TRBD1 (7 bases). Deletions cut 3 bases from V and 4 bases from J, with 12 bases between. This CDR3 is built from 14 residues. Germline V lookup: CDR1 SGDLS, CDR2 YYNGEE.

This clone was observed once. The CDR3 region has the DNA TGTGCCAGCAGCTTAAATCTTGGACAGGCTGGTGAGCAGTTCTTC. Translation: CASSLNLGQAGEQFF. The genes are TRBV7-3 and TRBJ2-1; 7 nucleotides match TRBD1. The CDR3 has 15 amino acids. Germline CDR1 SGHTA, CDR2 FQGTGA. V lost 1 base and J lost 9; bases outside the gene matches: 9.

This chain uses TRBV19 with TRBJ1-2; D is unresolved. The CDR3 consists of 15 residues. V was clipped by 1 base and J by 4 bases, with 13 bases between them. Germline lookup yields CDR1 LNHDA and CDR2 SQIVND (reference sequence). CDR3 residues: CASSIVSPEGYGYTF. CDR3 nucleotide sequence: TGTGCCAGTAGTATAGTCAGCCCGGAGGGCTATGGCTACACCTTC.

J is TRBJ1-1 and V is TRBV5-1; D unresolved. The germline gives CDR1 SGHRS, CDR2 YFSETQ. V was shortened by 4 bases and J by 0 bases, with 10 bases between the two germline ends. The CDR3 totals 14 residues. The CDR3 here is CASSIDTLNTEAFF. In nucleotides, the CDR3 is TGCGCCAGCAGCATAGACACTCTGAACACTGAAGCTTTCTTT.

The genes are TRBV6-2 or TRBV6-3 and TRBJ1-1, with a possible D match to TRBD1 (6 bases). Germline V gene data show CDR1 as MNHEY and CDR2 as SVGEGT. This CDR3 spans 16 amino acids. Trimming removed 4 bases from V and 4 bases from J, with 19 bases in between. The CDR3 loop is CASSSPRTETGTEAFF. DNA for the CDR3: TGTGCCAGCAGTTCCCCCCGGACAGAGACTGGCACTGAAGCTTTCTTT.

The CDR3 is CASSWGLPYEQYF. As DNA, the CDR3 is TGTGCCAGCAGTTGGGGACTCCCCTACGAGCAGTACTTC. The chain links TRBV6-2 or TRBV6-3 to TRBJ2-7; TRBD2 might be the D (6 bases). CDR1 is MNHEY and CDR2 is SVGEGT in the germline V gene. The CDR3 is 13 amino acids. The V end lost 4 bases, the J end lost 2 bases, and 9 bases lay between the germline ends.